The 23 T cell receptor beta chains presented below share a single source sample, sequenced in a study of cytomegalovirus exposure and HLA in healthy donors. PCR used 60 Vbeta primers and 13 Jbeta primers. Some clones are missing from TCRdb's copy, which holds only in-frame ones; the method was immunoSEQ multiplex PCR. The profile shows around 180,000 clones, around 80% of them singletons. Sequencing was carried out using PBMCs. The receptors shown here come from a woman aged 25 to 39 in good health and CMV-seropositive.

This chain joins TRBV30 and TRBJ2-2; D is unresolved. CDR3 length equals 14 residues. With 1 base removed from V and 2 bases from J, the gap between germline ends came to 8 bases. Germline CDR1 GTSNPN, CDR2 SVGIG (reference sequence). The DNA of the CDR3 is TGTGCCTGGAGTGGAGGTCCTAACACCGGGGAGCTGTTTTTT. It translates to CAWSGGPNTGELFF.

CDR3 nucleotides: TGTGCCTGGAGTGGCCCCAGCGGGATGTACGAGCAGTACTTC. This sequence encodes CAWSGPSGMYEQYF. The V gene is TRBV30, the J gene TRBJ2-7, with 7 bases matching TRBD2. Germline values: CDR1 GTSNPN, CDR2 SVGIG (reference sequence). The V segment lost 1 base and the J segment 4 bases; nucleotides outside the gene matches: 7. CDR3 length: 14 amino acids.

The rearrangement joins TRBV28 to TRBJ1-2; no clear D gene. CDR3 size: 15 residues. V lost 7 bases, J lost 0 bases, and 15 bases lay in between. Germline V gene sequence: CDR1 MDHEN, CDR2 SYDVKM. The DNA of the CDR3 is TGTGCCAGCAAATTCTCAGGAGGGTCTAACTATGGCTACACCTTC. Encoded protein: CASKFSGGSNYGYTF.

The chain is built from TRBV28 and TRBJ1-2, with D maybe TRBD1 (6 bases). The CDR3 totals 14 residues. V lost 5 bases and J 5 bases, leaving 15 bases between the germline ends. Per germline, CDR1 MDHEN and CDR2 SYDVKM. The CDR3 loop is CASSTGGGTYGYTF. Written as DNA, the CDR3 is TGTGCCAGCAGTACGGGGGGCGGGACGTATGGCTACACCTTC.

The gene calls are TRBV4-2 and TRBJ2-1; TRBD1 aligns across 9 bases. The CDR3 totals 17 residues. CDR1 and CDR2 from the germline V gene are LGHNA and YNFKEQ. After removal of 3 bases from V and 8 bases from J, the junction contained 14 bases not matched to a gene. As DNA, the CDR3 is TGTGCCAGCAGCCAGGACAGGGGAGACGGGTTCGGAGATGAGCAGTTCTTC. Its protein is CASSQDRGDGFGDEQFF.

This clone was seen a few times. The chain uses TRBV16 and TRBJ1-5; D not certain. CDR1 KGHSY and CDR2 FQNENV come from the germline V gene. V shed 8 bases and J shed 2 bases, with 10 bases lying between them. This CDR3 is 13 amino acids long. The CDR3 coding sequence is TGTGCCAGCGCGGTTTCGGGCAATCAGCCCCAGCATTTT. It specifies CASAVSGNQPQHF.

J is TRBJ2-3 and V is TRBV15; D may be TRBD2 (6 bases). V lost 7 bases and J lost 2, with 13 bases in between. In germline, CDR1 is LNHNV, CDR2 YYDKDF (reference sequence). The CDR3 sequence is 14 residues long. The DNA of the CDR3 is TGTGCCACCAAAGCGGGTCATCTCACAGATACGCAGTATTTT. The encoded protein is CATKAGHLTDTQYF.

V and J are TRBV5-1 and TRBJ2-1; 11 bases line up with TRBD1. The V gene end was trimmed by 7 bases and the J gene end by 4 bases; junction bases not matched to a gene: 4. CDR3 size: 14 residues. Germline CDR1 reads SGHRS; CDR2 reads YFSETQ. CDR3 in amino acids: CASGTGGMYNEQFF. CDR3 nucleotide sequence: TGCGCCAGCGGGACAGGGGGGATGTACAATGAGCAGTTCTTC.

V is TRBV9 and J is TRBJ1-1, with a tentative D call TRBD1 (5 bases). The CDR3 length is 14 residues. Germline V gene sequence: CDR1 SGDLS, CDR2 YYNGEE. The V gene lost 3 bases and the J gene lost 3 bases, with 12 bases spanning the gap. CDR3 amino acids: CASSAVGADTEAFF. CDR3 DNA: TGTGCCAGCAGCGCCGTAGGGGCTGACACTGAAGCTTTCTTT.

The CDR3 is CASIGGPNMNTEAFF. CDR3 nucleotides: TGTGCCAGTATAGGAGGGCCAAACATGAACACTGAAGCTTTCTTT. The rearrangement links TRBV19 to TRBJ1-1; D unclear. Trimming pared 7 bases from V and 0 bases from J, leaving 15 bases between. There are 15 residues in the CDR3. The germline CDR1 and CDR2 sequences are LNHDA and SQIVND (reference sequence).

Note on this clone: The same CDR3 is also encoded by other DNA sequences in this sample. This rearrangement joins TRBV4-3 to TRBJ2-1; D unresolved. Trimming stripped 0 bases from V and 4 bases from J, with 7 bases between. Germline V gene data show CDR1 as LGHNA and CDR2 as YSLEER. The CDR3 covers 14 residues. The CDR3 sequence is CASSQDVRYNEQFF. The DNA of the CDR3 is TGCGCCAGCAGCCAAGATGTCAGGTACAATGAGCAGTTCTTC.

On this clone: A read error may produce the germline difference seen at one junction end. The chain couples TRBV28 to TRBJ2-7; 8 positions agree with TRBD2. Germline V gene sequence: CDR1 MDHEN, CDR2 SYDVKM. CDR3 length: 12 residues. The CDR3 nucleotides read TGCGGGAATGGGGGACTAGCCTACGAGCAGTACTTC. The encoded protein is CGNGGLAYEQYF. Using reference TRBV28 and TRBJ2-7 for the parts outside the CDR3, the full variable domain is DVKVTQSSRYLVKRTGEKVFLECVQDMDHENMFWYRQDPGLGLRLIYFSYDVKMKEKGDIPEGYSVSREKKERFSLILESASTNQTSMYLCGNGGLAYEQYFGPGTRLTVT.

This chain uses TRBV6-1 with TRBJ2-2; 10 nucleotides match TRBD2. This CDR3 has 18 amino acids. Germline V CDR1 and CDR2: MNHNS, SASEGT. V lost 4 bases, J lost 3 bases, and 11 bases stayed unmatched. CDR3 region: CASSGSGPSGSYTGELFF. The CDR3 coding sequence is TGTGCCAGCAGTGGAAGTGGGCCTAGCGGGAGTTACACCGGGGAGCTGTTTTTT.

This clone was counted only a few times. The chain carries TRBV15 and TRBJ2-7; TRBD1 might be the D (6 bases). Trimming took off 0 bases at V and 1 base at J, with 10 bases between the two ends. The CDR3 is made up of 15 amino acids. Germline CDR1 and CDR2: LNHNV and YYDKDF (reference sequence). This chain's CDR3 is CATSRDRTVSYEQYF. The CDR3 nucleotides are TGTGCCACCAGCAGAGATCGGACAGTTTCCTACGAGCAGTACTTC.

The chain couples TRBV13 to TRBJ1-4; 8 bases are a match to TRBD1. The J segment lost 7 bases and the V segment lost 6 bases, leaving 4 bases of the junction unmatched. Germline values: CDR1 PRHDT, CDR2 FYEKMQ (reference sequence). CDR3 length: 13 residues. CDR3 DNA: TGTGCCAGCAGGCAGGGGGCGCGTGAAAAACTGTTTTTT. It specifies CASRQGAREKLFF.

V usage is TRBV10-3 and J usage is TRBJ2-3, with D possibly TRBD2 on 6 matching bases. The ends were cut back, 4 bases at V and 0 bases at J, with 11 bases in the middle. Germline V gene sequence: CDR1 ENHRY, CDR2 SYGVKD. The CDR3 extends over 15 amino acids. The CDR3 here is CAISGRDFSTDTQYF. In DNA form, the CDR3 reads TGTGCCATCAGTGGAAGGGACTTTAGCACAGATACGCAGTATTTT.

CDR3 amino acids: CASSKLAGGSYEQYF. The CDR3 coding sequence is TGTGCCAGCAGTAAACTAGCGGGAGGATCCTACGAGCAGTACTTC. V gene TRBV27 combines with J gene TRBJ2-7; 12 nucleotides line up with TRBD2. Per germline, CDR1 MNHEY and CDR2 SMNVEV (reference sequence). The CDR3 loop spans 15 amino acids. V was pared by 5 bases and J by 1 base, with 3 bases of the junction left unmatched.

This sequence joins TRBV13 and TRBJ1-1; the match to TRBD1 covers 9 bases. The J segment lost 7 bases and the V segment lost 5 bases, leaving 5 bases of the junction unmatched. The CDR3 contains 13 residues. The germline V gene has CDR1 PRHDT and CDR2 FYEKMQ (reference sequence). In nucleotides, the CDR3 is TGTGCCAGCAGCCTGGGACAGGGAATTGAAGCTTTCTTT. It encodes CASSLGQGIEAFF.

The rearrangement uses TRBV18 and TRBJ2-4, with 7 bases identical to TRBD1. V shed 3 bases, J shed 8 bases, and the junction held 7 bases outside the gene matches. This CDR3 is 14 amino acids long. CDR1 and CDR2 from the germline V gene are KGHSH and LQKENI. In DNA form, the CDR3 reads TGTGCCAGCTCACCCCCGACAGGGTTGGACATTCAGTACTTC. This translates into CASSPPTGLDIQYF.

Only one count was recorded for this clone. V is TRBV15 and J is TRBJ2-1, with 8 bases fitting TRBD1. The trim removed 3 bases at V and 8 bases at J, leaving 15 bases unmatched. Germline CDR1 and CDR2: LNHNV and YYDKDF (reference sequence). This CDR3 is built from 17 residues. The CDR3 nucleotides read TGTGCCACCAGCAGGAAACCGATCGGGACAGGAGGCGATGAGCAGTTCTTC. Protein product: CATSRKPIGTGGDEQFF.

In this sample, this clone turned up a few times. This sequence joins TRBV19 and TRBJ2-7; possible D gene TRBD2, 5 bases. There are 14 residues in the CDR3. Germline V CDR1 and CDR2: LNHDA, SQIVND (reference sequence). Trimming removed 4 bases from V and 6 bases from J, with 16 bases in between. The CDR3 protein is CASSKASRPSEQYF. The CDR3 DNA sequence: TGTGCCAGTAGTAAGGCTAGCCGTCCCAGCGAGCAGTACTTC.

The gene calls are TRBV9 and TRBJ1-1; tentative D call: TRBD1 (5 bases). There are 13 residues in the CDR3. Trimming stripped 3 bases from V and 4 bases from J, with 10 bases between. Germline assignment: CDR1 SGDLS and CDR2 YYNGEE. This CDR3 reads CASSAWGGTEAFF. The CDR3 bases are TGTGCCAGCAGCGCCTGGGGGGGCACTGAAGCTTTCTTT. Complete variable domain (other parts from reference TRBV9 and TRBJ1-1): DSGVTQTPKHLITATGQRVTLRCSPRSGDLSVYWYQQSLDQGLQFLIQYYNGEERAKGNILERFSAQQFPDLHSELNLSSLELGDSALYFCASSAWGGTEAFFGQGTRLTVV.

The chain employs TRBV2 and TRBJ2-5, with D possibly matching TRBD1 (5 bases). V was pared by 10 bases and J by 5 bases, with 11 bases between. This CDR3 has 11 amino acids. CDR1 is SNHLY and CDR2 is FYNNEI in the germline V gene. The CDR3 loop is CAIRRDETQYF. CDR3 nucleotides: TGTGCCATCCGCAGGGATGAGACCCAGTACTTC.